This T cell receptor (beta chain) is from a study of shared clonotypes between healthy human individuals. This clone was picked up one time. Antigen specificity is unknown. The same CDR3 is also encoded by other DNA sequences in this sample. The V end lost 5 bases, the J end lost 1 base, and 11 bases lay between the germline ends. This CDR3 spans 14 amino acids. Germline V gene sequence: CDR1 MDHEN, CDR2 SYDVKM. Study-wide results and limits: A limitation of the genetic and exposure-history diversity represented arose from few donors. Clonotype sharing among donors was thought likely to change with sequencing depth.

The DNA input per sorted-subset replicate PCR was 200 ng, corresponding to 25,000 to 35,000 T cell genomes. Sequencing was performed with immunoSEQ multiplex PCR; in TCRdb, only in-frame clones are kept and a portion is missing. This sample has approximately 2.5 million clones, with approximately 94% found just once. The J gene is TRBJ1-1, the V gene TRBV28, with D perhaps matching TRBD1 (5 bases). The sample was naive CD4+ T cells from PBMCs. The subset: CD45RA+ positively selected. The receptor was isolated from a young man in good health. Some clones in this sample may be carry-over from other donors' samples. CDR3 protein: CASSPGTANTEAFF. CDR3 nucleotide sequence: TGTGCCAGCAGTCCCGGGACCGCGAACACTGAAGCTTTCTTT. The full variable domain, its missing parts supplied by reference TRBV28 and TRBJ1-1, is DVKVTQSSRYLVKRTGEKVFLECVQDMDHENMFWYRQDPGLGLRLIYFSYDVKMKEKGDIPEGYSVSREKKERFSLILESASTNQTSMYLCASSPGTANTEAFFGQGTRLTVV.